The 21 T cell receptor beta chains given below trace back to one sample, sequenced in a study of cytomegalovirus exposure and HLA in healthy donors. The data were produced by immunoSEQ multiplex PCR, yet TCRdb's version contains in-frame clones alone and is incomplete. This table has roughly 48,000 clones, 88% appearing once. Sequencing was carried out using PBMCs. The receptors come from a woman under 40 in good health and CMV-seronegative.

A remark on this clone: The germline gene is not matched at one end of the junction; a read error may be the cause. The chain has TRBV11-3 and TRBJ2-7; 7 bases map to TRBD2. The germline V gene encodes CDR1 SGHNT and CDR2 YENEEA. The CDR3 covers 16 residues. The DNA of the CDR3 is TGCGCCAGCAGCTTAGAGGCGGGGAGGGCCGGTGACGAGCAGTACTTC. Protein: CASSLEAGRAGDEQYF.

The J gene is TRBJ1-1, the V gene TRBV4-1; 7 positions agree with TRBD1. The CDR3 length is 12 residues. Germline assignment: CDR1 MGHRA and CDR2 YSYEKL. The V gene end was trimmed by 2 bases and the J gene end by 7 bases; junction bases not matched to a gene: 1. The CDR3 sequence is CASSQWDSEAFF. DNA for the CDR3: TGCGCCAGCAGCCAATGGGACAGTGAAGCTTTCTTT.

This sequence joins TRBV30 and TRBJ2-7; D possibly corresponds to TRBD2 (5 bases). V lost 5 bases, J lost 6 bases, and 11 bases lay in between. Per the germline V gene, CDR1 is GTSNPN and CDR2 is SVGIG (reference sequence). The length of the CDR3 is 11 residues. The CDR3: CAWGLAGEQYF. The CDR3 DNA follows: TGTGCCTGGGGACTGGCGGGCGAGCAGTACTTC.

CDR3 amino acids: CASSFTANYGYTF. Here the CDR3 DNA reads TGTGCCAGCAGTTTTACGGCTAACTATGGCTACACCTTC. This rearrangement joins TRBV27 to TRBJ1-2; D uncertain. Per germline, CDR1 MNHEY and CDR2 SMNVEV (reference sequence). The CDR3 is 13 amino acids. V was cut by 3 bases and J by 0 bases, with 5 bases left in between.

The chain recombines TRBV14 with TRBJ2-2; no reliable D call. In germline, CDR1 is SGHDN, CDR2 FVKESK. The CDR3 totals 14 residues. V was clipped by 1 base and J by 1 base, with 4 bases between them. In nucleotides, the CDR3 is TGTGCCAGCAGCCAAGTTAGGAACACCGGGGAGCTGTTTTTT. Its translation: CASSQVRNTGELFF.

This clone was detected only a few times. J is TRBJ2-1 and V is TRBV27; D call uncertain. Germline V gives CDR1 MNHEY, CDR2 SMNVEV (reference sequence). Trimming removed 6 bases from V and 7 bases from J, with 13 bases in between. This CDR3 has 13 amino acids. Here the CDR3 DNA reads TGTGCCAGCAGCCGTGAGGTACGTAATGAGCAGTTCTTC. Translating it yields CASSREVRNEQFF.

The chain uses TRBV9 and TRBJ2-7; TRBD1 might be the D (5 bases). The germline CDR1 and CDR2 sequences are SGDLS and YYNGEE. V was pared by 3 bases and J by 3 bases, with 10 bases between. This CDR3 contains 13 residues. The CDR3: CASSADSLYEQYF. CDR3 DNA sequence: TGTGCCAGCAGCGCCGACAGTCTCTACGAGCAGTACTTC.

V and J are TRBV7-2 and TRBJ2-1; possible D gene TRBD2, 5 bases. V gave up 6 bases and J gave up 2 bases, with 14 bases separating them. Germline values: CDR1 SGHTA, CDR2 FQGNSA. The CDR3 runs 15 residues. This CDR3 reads CASSPDFSPYNEQFF. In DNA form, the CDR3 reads TGTGCCAGCAGTCCGGACTTTTCACCCTACAATGAGCAGTTCTTC.

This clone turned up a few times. CDR3 DNA sequence: TGCGCCAGCAGCTTGCGGACAGGGTCGATCGGGGAGCTGTTTTTT. Its protein is CASSLRTGSIGELFF. This rearrangement joins TRBV5-1 to TRBJ2-2; 8 bases are shared with TRBD1. The CDR3 loop spans 15 amino acids. Germline assignment: CDR1 SGHRS and CDR2 YFSETQ. J was trimmed by 7 bases and V by 1 base; bases with no gene match: 6.

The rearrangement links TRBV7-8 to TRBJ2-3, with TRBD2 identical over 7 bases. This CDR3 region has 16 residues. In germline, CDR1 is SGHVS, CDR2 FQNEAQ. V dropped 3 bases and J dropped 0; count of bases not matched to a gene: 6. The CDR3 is CASSFTGLPSTDTQYF. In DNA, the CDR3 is TGTGCCAGCAGCTTTACGGGACTACCCAGCACAGATACGCAGTATTTT.

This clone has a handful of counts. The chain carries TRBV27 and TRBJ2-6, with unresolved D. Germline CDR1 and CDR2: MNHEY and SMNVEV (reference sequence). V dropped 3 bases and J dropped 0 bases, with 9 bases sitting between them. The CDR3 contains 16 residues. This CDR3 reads CASSFRSSSGANVLTF. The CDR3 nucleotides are TGTGCCAGCAGTTTCAGGTCCTCCTCTGGGGCCAACGTCCTGACTTTC.

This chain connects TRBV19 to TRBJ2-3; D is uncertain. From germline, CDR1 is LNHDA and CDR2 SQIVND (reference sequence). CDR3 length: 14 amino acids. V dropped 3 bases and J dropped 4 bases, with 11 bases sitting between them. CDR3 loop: CASSIYGPPDTQYF. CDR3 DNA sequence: TGTGCCAGTAGTATTTACGGTCCCCCAGATACGCAGTATTTT.

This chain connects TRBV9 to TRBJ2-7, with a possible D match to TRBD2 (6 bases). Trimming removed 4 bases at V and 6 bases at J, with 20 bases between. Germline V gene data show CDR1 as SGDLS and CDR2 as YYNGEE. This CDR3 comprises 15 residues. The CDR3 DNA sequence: TGTGCCAGCAGCCCCACGGGAGACGGTGGGGCCGAGCAGTACTTC. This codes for CASSPTGDGGAEQYF.

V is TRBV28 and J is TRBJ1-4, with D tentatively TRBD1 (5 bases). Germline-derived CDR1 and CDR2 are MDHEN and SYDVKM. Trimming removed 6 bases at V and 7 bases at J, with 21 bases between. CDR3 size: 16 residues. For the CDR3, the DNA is TGTGCCAGCAGCAGCGGAGTGACACGCGGGGGTGAAAAACTGTTTTTT. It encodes CASSSGVTRGGEKLFF.

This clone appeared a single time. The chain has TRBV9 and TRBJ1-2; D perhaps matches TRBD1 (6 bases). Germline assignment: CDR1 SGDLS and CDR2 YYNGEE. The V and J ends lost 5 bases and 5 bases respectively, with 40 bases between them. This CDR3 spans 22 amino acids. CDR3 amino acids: CASSGEMNRETQSSGNKYGYTF. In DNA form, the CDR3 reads TGTGCCAGCAGTGGGGAGATGAACAGGGAAACTCAAAGCAGCGGCAACAAGTATGGCTACACCTTC.

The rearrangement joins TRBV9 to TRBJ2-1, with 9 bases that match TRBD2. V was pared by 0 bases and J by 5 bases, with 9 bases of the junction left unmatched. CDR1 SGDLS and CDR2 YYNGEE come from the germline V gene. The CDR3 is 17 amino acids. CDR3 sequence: CASSVVGSGSNNNEQFF. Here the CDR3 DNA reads TGTGCCAGCAGCGTAGTGGGTAGCGGGAGTAACAACAATGAGCAGTTCTTC.

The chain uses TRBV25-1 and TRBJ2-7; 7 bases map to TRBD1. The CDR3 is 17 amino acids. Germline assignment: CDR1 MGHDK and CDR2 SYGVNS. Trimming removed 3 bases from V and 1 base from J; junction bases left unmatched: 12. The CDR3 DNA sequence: TGTGCCAGCAGTGACCCGAGCGATGGGACAGTATCCTACGAGCAGTACTTC. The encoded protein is CASSDPSDGTVSYEQYF.

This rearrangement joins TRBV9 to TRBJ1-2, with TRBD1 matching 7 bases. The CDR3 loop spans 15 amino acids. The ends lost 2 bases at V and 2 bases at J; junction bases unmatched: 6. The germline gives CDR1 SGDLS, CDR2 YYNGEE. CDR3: CASSVARTGNYGYTF. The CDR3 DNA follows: TGTGCCAGCAGCGTTGCTCGGACAGGCAACTATGGCTACACCTTC.

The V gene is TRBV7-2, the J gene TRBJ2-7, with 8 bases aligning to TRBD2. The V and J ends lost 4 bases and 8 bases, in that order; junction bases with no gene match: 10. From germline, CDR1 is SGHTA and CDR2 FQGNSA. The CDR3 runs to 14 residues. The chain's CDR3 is CASSSGLGGEQQYF. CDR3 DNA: TGTGCCAGCAGCTCGGGACTAGGAGGGGAACAGCAGTACTTC.

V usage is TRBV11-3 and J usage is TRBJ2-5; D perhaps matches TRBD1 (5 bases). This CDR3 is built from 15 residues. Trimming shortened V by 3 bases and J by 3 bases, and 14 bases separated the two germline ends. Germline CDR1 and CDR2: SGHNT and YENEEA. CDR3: CASSFPDKPKETQYF. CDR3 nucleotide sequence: TGTGCCAGCAGCTTCCCGGACAAGCCAAAAGAGACCCAGTACTTC.

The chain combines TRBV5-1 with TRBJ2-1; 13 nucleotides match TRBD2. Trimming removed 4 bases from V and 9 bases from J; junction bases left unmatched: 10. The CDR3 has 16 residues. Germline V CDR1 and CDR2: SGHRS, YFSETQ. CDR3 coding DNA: TGCGCCAGCAGCAAATCCGGGACTAGCGGGAACCCTGAGCAGTTCTTC. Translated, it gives CASSKSGTSGNPEQFF.